This T cell receptor beta chain was profiled in a study of naive and memory T cell subsets. Between the trimmed V and J ends, which lost 5 bases and 4 bases, there was a span of 17 bases. The CDR3 loop spans 15 amino acids. Germline V gene sequence: CDR1 MNHNS, CDR2 SASEGT. Described treatment: skin biopsy from PPD injection site in Mantoux-positive individual. The library had UMIs added by 3' ligation of an oligonucleotide to TCR cDNA. Four PCR rounds used nested alpha and beta constant region primers plus the SP2 primer. Each CDR3 protein is one row after TCRdb ran MiXCR on the UMI-ligation and nested PCR reads. The sample carries 30,000 to 35,000 distinct CDR3 sequences, about 7.4% recorded once. This clonotype was seen many times. Its antigen is unknown. Overall study results and limits: Higher TCR numbers at tuberculin sites reflect T cell infiltration, per interpretation. This RNA-based method may be sensitive to activation-related transcript changes.

The V call is TRBV6-1, the J call TRBJ1-2, with D perhaps TRBD1 (5 bases). The sample consisted of skin, taken from a tuberculin skin test site. The receptor's source is an adult in good health. The CDR3 nucleotides read TGTGCCAGCAGTCGACGCCAGACAGATCCCTATGGCTACACCTTC. This translates into CASSRRQTDPYGYTF.